This section outlines one TCR beta chain sequence together with its context. Its antigen remains unknown. This sample was included in a study of naive and memory T cell subsets. Whole-study findings and limits: Over 85% of naive TCR sequences appeared only once, unlike memory subsets.

An equimolar mix of two oligonucleotides served as the beta constant-region primer for TRBC1 and TRBC2. Four rounds of PCR amplified the ligated cDNA using nested alpha and beta constant-region primers plus SP2. The cDNA 3' end received a ligated single-stranded oligonucleotide carrying the SP2 primer and a 12-nucleotide UMI. Each CDR3 protein gets one entry after TCRdb re-called the UMI-ligation and nested PCR reads with MiXCR. The sample includes about 120,000 distinct CDR3 sequences, just over 35% seen only once; the top ten take approximately 0.87%. The CDR3 is made up of 14 amino acids. V lost 0 bases and J 5 bases, leaving 10 bases between the germline ends. Per the germline V gene, CDR1 is DFQATT and CDR2 is SNEGSKA (reference sequence).

The receptor was isolated from a human donor in good health. The chain uses TRBV20-1 and TRBJ2-2; D gene unclear. The material sequenced was central memory CD4+ T cells from blood. In DNA, the CDR3 is TGCAGTGCTAGAGATAAGGTCTCGACCGGGGAGCTGTTTTTT. Residues: CSARDKVSTGELFF.